This T cell receptor (beta chain) came from a study of blood T cell repertoires in COVID-19. Study context: Collection of acute and convalescent COVID-19 samples took place in the United States, Italy and Spain.

Original methodology: Reference gene primer amplification in the assay estimated nucleated cell counts. This table comes from immunoSEQ multiplex PCR, and its TCRdb copy is limited to in-frame clones, with some not included. The D gene and trimming were derived from the DNA, and the V and J assignments and clone size from that table. The table has approximately 290,000 clones, approximately 83% seen once. The TCR sequence derives from a woman younger than 45 who had recovered from COVID-19. Sequenced material: PBMCs or T cells enriched from blood (not recorded which).

CDR3 in amino acids: CASSYAPRGEVPYEQYF. The DNA of the CDR3 is TGTGCCAGCAGTTATGCCCCGCGGGGTGAAGTCCCCTACGAGCAGTACTTC. The chain employs TRBV28 and TRBJ2-7, with D tentatively TRBD2 (6 bases). Germline values: CDR1 MDHEN, CDR2 SYDVKM. The CDR3 runs 17 residues. V was shortened by 4 bases and J by 2 bases, with 21 bases between the two germline ends.